A selection of T cell receptor beta chains follows, all from one sample in a study of blood T cell repertoires in COVID-19. Data came from immunoSEQ multiplex PCR; TCRdb stores just in-frame clones and leaves some out. The table includes about 200,000 clones, about nine tenths detected once. The source material was peripheral blood. These receptors all come from a man aged 50-59 years with acute or convalescent COVID-19. Each CDR3 is given with its conserved first and last residue. D genes are given only for firm matches. Some rows have no size entry. The others give once, few or many, or a class for an expanded clone.

>TRBV7-8|few|TRBJ2-7|TRBD1
CASSSDRSSYEQYF
>TRBV4-1|NA|TRBJ2-7|TRBD1
CASTLGYGTGGGYEQYF
>TRBV5-1|NA|TRBJ1-2|NA
CASSLALIGYGYTF
>TRBV10-1|NA|TRBJ2-3|TRBD2
CASSPGTSGGSVDTQYF
>TRBV5-1|NA|TRBJ2-7|TRBD2
CASSRGTSGPYEQYF
>TRBV6-6|NA|TRBJ1-5|TRBD1
CASSYQTGGNQPQHF
>TRBV5-1|NA|TRBJ1-1|TRBD1
CASSLTGTANEAFF
>TRBV19|once|TRBJ1-2|NA
CASSMGRGFNYGYTF
>TRBV9|NA|TRBJ2-1|TRBD1
CASSDGQGPYNEQFF
>TRBV2|NA|TRBJ1-1|NA
CASSGWTVNTEAFF
>TRBV7-7|NA|TRBJ2-3|NA
CASSYDPGDTQYF